This T cell receptor beta chain was documented in a study of OX40 agonist ivuxolimab in advanced cancers. V was clipped by 6 bases and J by 3 bases, with 15 bases between them. The CDR3 extends over 14 amino acids. Germline-derived CDR1 and CDR2 are MDHEN and SYDVKM. TCRdb keeps only in-frame clones here, not all; method: immunoSEQ multiplex PCR. The table shows more than 15,000 clones, with around 80% occurring only once. This TCR came from an adult with an advanced solid tumor such as melanoma, head and neck, liver or kidney cancer. The chain carries TRBV28 and TRBJ2-7; TRBD2 is a possible D gene (5 bases). The material was CD4+ or CD8+ T cells sorted from blood, obtained in a trial of the OX40 agonist ivuxolimab. The CDR3 spells CASSRTVALYEQYF. CDR3 coding DNA: TGTGCCAGCAGCCGGACTGTGGCCCTCTACGAGCAGTACTTC.